The 12 T cell receptor beta chains in this list originate from one sample, sequenced in a study of T cells in Graves' hyperthyroidism and ophthalmopathy. Using RNA transcripts as the source, TCR beta CDR3 regions were amplified. With the HTBI primer set, the TCR CDR3 went through a first round of RT-PCR. MiXCR was run by TCRdb on the multiplex PCR reads, yielding one entry per CDR3 protein. The sample includes around 300,000 distinct CDR3 sequences, less than 30% of them seen just once. Material for sequencing was blood. The receptors shown here come from a middle-aged man with Graves' hyperthyroidism that later progressed to Graves' ophthalmopathy.

This clonotype occurred many times. This rearrangement joins TRBV11-2 to TRBJ2-4, with 12 positions matching TRBD2. Germline V gives CDR1 SGHAT, CDR2 FQNNGV. There are 15 residues in the CDR3. The J segment lost 12 bases and the V segment lost 3 bases, leaving 9 bases of the junction unmatched. CDR3 sequence (DNA): TGTGCCAGCAGCTTGCGGACTAGCGGGATAAAGGATCAGTACTTC. It yields the protein CASSLRTSGIKDQYF. Drawing the rest from reference TRBV11-2 and TRBJ2-4, the complete variable domain is EAGVAQSPRYKIIEKRQSVAFWCNPISGHATLYWYQQILGQGPKLLIQFQNNGVVDDSQLPKDRFSAERLKGVDSTLKIQPAKLEDSAVYLCASSLRTSGIKDQYFGAGTRLSVL.

The rearrangement links TRBV9 to TRBJ1-2, with TRBD1 matching 7 bases. The CDR3 is 14 amino acids. Per the germline V gene, CDR1 is SGDLS and CDR2 is YYNGEE. V was pared by 0 bases and J by 6 bases, with 5 bases of the junction left unmatched. The CDR3 spells CASSVAYRGDGYTF. The DNA for the CDR3 is TGTGCCAGCAGCGTAGCATACAGGGGAGATGGCTACACCTTC.

This clonotype was observed many times. A read error may be the cause here, since a much bigger clone is one base away. This chain joins TRBV6-5 and TRBJ2-2; 12 positions agree with TRBD2. Germline assignment: CDR1 MNHEY and CDR2 SVGAGI. This CDR3 has 16 residues. J gave up 6 bases and V 4 bases, and 6 bases lay outside the gene matches. Written as DNA, the CDR3 is TGTGCCAGCAGTTCCCTAGCGGGAGGGTCGCCCGGGGAGCTGTTTTTT. Translating gives CASSSLAGGSPGELFF.

This clonotype was counted a few times. V usage is TRBV3-1 and J usage is TRBJ2-2; 10 bases line up with TRBD2. The CDR3 loop spans 19 amino acids. With 6 bases clipped from V and 3 bases from J, the junction kept 16 bases outside the gene matches. Germline V gene lookup returns CDR1 LGHDT and CDR2 YNNKEL (reference sequence). For the CDR3, the DNA is TGTGCCAGCAGGAATTCTTTTGTAGCGGGAGGACAATACACCGGGGAGCTGTTTTTT. This codes for CASRNSFVAGGQYTGELFF.

Ten or more counts support this clonotype. The chain recombines TRBV5-1 with TRBJ2-7, with D unclear. Per the germline V gene, CDR1 is SGHRS and CDR2 is YFSETQ. The CDR3 is 12 amino acids. Trimming pared 0 bases from V and 2 bases from J, leaving 3 bases between. In nucleotides, the CDR3 is TGCGCCAGCAGCTTGGACACCTACGAGCAGTACTTC. This encodes CASSLDTYEQYF.

This clonotype appeared many times. This sequence joins TRBV28 and TRBJ1-5, with 8 bases aligning to TRBD1. V was pared by 4 bases and J by 3 bases, with 8 bases of the junction left unmatched. Looked up from germline, CDR1 is MDHEN and CDR2 is SYDVKM. This CDR3 spans 16 amino acids. The DNA of the CDR3 is TGTGCCAGCAGTTCCTTCGGGACAGGCTACAATCAGCCCCAGCATTTT. Amino acid sequence: CASSSFGTGYNQPQHF.

In this sample, this clonotype turned up many times. The chain links TRBV18 to TRBJ1-1, with 7 bases that match TRBD1. The CDR3 is 14 residues long. V dropped 3 bases and J dropped 4; count of bases not matched to a gene: 5. Germline CDR1 and CDR2: KGHSH and LQKENI. CDR3 DNA sequence: TGTGCCAGCTCACCTAGACAGGGTGGCACTGAAGCTTTCTTT. It translates to CASSPRQGGTEAFF.

This clonotype appeared many times. The chain couples TRBV11-1 to TRBJ2-5; 10 bases fit TRBD1. The CDR3 has 15 residues. Germline CDR1 and CDR2: SGHAT and FQDESV (reference sequence). J was trimmed by 5 bases and V by 5 bases; bases with no gene match: 8. CDR3 residues: CASSKRTGGRETQYF. In nucleotides, the CDR3 is TGTGCCAGCAGCAAGAGGACAGGGGGGAGGGAGACCCAGTACTTC.

The chain recombines TRBV20-1 with TRBJ2-7; D gene ambiguous. Germline V gene sequence: CDR1 DFQATT, CDR2 SNEGSKA (reference sequence). The CDR3 has 13 residues. V lost 1 base to trimming and J lost 0 bases, with 7 bases between them. The CDR3 DNA is TGCAGTGCTAGAGCTAGGAACTCCTACGAGCAGTACTTC. This codes for CSARARNSYEQYF.

J is TRBJ2-7 and V is TRBV30; D remains ambiguous. Trimming took off 0 bases at V and 2 bases at J, with 8 bases between the two ends. Germline V gives CDR1 GTSNPN, CDR2 SVGIG (reference sequence). The CDR3 loop spans 13 amino acids. CDR3 protein: CAWSVLATYEQYF. CDR3 DNA: TGTGCCTGGAGTGTACTTGCCACCTACGAGCAGTACTTC. The entire variable domain, with the rest obtained from reference TRBV30 and TRBJ2-7, is as follows: SQTIHQWPATLVQPVGSPLSLECTVEGTSNPNLYWYRQAAGRGLQLLFYSVGIGQISSEVPQNLSASRPQDRQFILSSKKLLLSDSGFYLCAWSVLATYEQYFGPGTRLTVT.

For this clonotype: Its ends do not fully match the called genes, so a read error is possible. V gene TRBV24-1 combines with J gene TRBJ1-5; D unclear. Germline-derived CDR1 and CDR2 are KGHDR and SFDVKD. The CDR3 is made up of 13 amino acids. The CDR3 loop reads CASSDTGSWPQHF. In DNA form, the CDR3 reads TGTGCCAGCAGTGACACTGGATCGTGGCCCCAGCATTTT.

This clonotype came up many times. This chain links TRBV18 with TRBJ1-1; D unresolved. CDR1 is KGHSH and CDR2 is LQKENI in the germline V gene. Trimming took off 1 base at V and 4 bases at J, with 10 bases between the two ends. This CDR3 has 14 amino acids. The CDR3 nucleotides are TGTGCCAGCTCACCACAGGGTTATTCCACTGAAGCTTTCTTT. Translated: CASSPQGYSTEAFF.